Included here is one T cell receptor (beta chain) sequence, with context. The antigen is undetermined. The sample is drawn from a study of T cells in localized non-small cell lung cancer. General observations from the study: Paired adjacent lung recovered a median about 60 of the top 100 tumor clones. Sequencing involved a lone tumor region, leaving heterogeneity possible. Uninvolved neighboring lung showed the greatest T cell clonality, exceeding tumor. A denser population of T cells in blood accompanied longer overall survival.

TCRdb's table, derived via immunoSEQ multiplex PCR, lists solely in-frame clones and lacks some. The table includes 45,000 to 65,000 clones, about 90% detected once. Sequencing used peripheral blood, obtained before any cancer treatment. The TCR comes from a man aged 40 to 69 with stage I squamous cell lung carcinoma.

The CDR3 protein is CASSVELAGVGYNEQFF. CDR3 bases: TGTGCCAGCAGCGTAGAACTAGCGGGAGTCGGTTACAATGAGCAGTTCTTC. This chain connects TRBV9 to TRBJ2-1, with 11 bases aligning to TRBD2. This CDR3 is 17 amino acids long. Trimming cost V 0 bases and J 4 bases; bases outside gene matches: 6. Germline V lookup: CDR1 SGDLS, CDR2 YYNGEE.